This T cell receptor (beta chain) was observed in a study of cytomegalovirus exposure and HLA in healthy donors. The PCR made use of 60 Vbeta and 13 Jbeta primers. Libraries were prepared by immunoSEQ multiplex PCR; TCRdb keeps only in-frame clonotypes and omits some of them. With around 140,000 clones in the sample, the ten largest clones hold around 1.6%. The CDR3 spans 16 residues. Between the trimmed V and J ends, which lost 1 base and 3 bases, there was a span of 15 bases. Germline V gene sequence: CDR1 MDHEN, CDR2 SYDVKM. Specimen: PBMCs. The genes are TRBV28 and TRBJ1-1; the D gene is possibly TRBD1 (6 bases). The source of this sequence is a woman between 35 and 50 years old in good health and CMV-seropositive. This CDR3 is CASSLFGVAGDTEAFF. The DNA of the CDR3 is TGTGCCAGCAGTTTATTCGGGGTGGCAGGGGACACTGAAGCTTTCTTT.